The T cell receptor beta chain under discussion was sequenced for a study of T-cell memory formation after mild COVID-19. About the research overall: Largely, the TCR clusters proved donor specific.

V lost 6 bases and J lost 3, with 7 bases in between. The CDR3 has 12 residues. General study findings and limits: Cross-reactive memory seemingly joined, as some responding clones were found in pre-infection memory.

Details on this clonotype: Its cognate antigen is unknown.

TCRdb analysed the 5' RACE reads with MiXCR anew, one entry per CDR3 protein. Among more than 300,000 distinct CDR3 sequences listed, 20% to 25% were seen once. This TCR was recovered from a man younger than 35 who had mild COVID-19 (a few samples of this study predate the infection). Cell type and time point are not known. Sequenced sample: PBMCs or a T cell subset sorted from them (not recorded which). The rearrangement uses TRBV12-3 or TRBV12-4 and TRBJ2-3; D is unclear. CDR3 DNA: TGTGCCAGCAGACCCGGAACAGATACGCAGTATTTT. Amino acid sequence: CASRPGTDTQYF.